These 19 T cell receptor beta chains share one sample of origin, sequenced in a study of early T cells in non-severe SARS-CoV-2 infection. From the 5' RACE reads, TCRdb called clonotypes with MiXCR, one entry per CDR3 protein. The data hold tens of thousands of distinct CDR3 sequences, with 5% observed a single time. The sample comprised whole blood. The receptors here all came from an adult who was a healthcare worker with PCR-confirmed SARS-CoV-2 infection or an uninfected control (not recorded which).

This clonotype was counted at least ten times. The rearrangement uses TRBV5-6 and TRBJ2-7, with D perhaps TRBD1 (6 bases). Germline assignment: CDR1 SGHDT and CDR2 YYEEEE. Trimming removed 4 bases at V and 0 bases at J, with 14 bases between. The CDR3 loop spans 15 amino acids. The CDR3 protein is CASSTQGSLSYEQYF. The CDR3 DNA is TGTGCCAGCAGCACACAGGGTTCCCTCTCCTACGAGCAGTACTTC.

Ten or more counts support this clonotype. CDR3 sequence: CSAIAMSNQPQHF. The CDR3 DNA follows: TGCAGTGCTATCGCCATGAGCAATCAGCCCCAGCATTTT. The chain couples TRBV20-1 to TRBJ1-5; D uncertain. The CDR3 is made up of 13 amino acids. Trimming took off 4 bases at V and 1 base at J, with 8 bases between the two ends. Germline V gene sequence: CDR1 DFQATT, CDR2 SNEGSKA (reference sequence).

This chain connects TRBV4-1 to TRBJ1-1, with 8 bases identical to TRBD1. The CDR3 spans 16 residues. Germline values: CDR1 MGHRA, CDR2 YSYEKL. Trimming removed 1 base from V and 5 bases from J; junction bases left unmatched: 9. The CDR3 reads CASSQAGRTGTTEAFF. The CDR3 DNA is TGCGCCAGCAGCCAAGCGGGTCGGACAGGGACAACTGAAGCTTTCTTT.

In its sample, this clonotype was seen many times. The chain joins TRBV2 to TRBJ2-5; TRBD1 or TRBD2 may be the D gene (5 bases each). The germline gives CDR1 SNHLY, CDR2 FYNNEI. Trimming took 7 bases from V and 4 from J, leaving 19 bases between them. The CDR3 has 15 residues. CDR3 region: CASTRGGLSVETQYF. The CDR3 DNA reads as TGTGCCAGCACTCGGGGCGGGCTGTCGGTAGAGACCCAGTACTTC.

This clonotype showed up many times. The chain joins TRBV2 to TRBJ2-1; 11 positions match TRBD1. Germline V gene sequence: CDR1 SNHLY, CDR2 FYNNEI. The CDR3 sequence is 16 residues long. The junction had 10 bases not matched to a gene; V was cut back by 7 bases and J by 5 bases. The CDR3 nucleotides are TGTGCCAGCAACGGACAGGGGGCATACTACGACAATGAGCAGTTCTTC. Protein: CASNGQGAYYDNEQFF. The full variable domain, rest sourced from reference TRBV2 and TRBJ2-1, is EPEVTQTPSHQVTQMGQEVILRCVPISNHLYFYWYRQILGQKVEFLVSFYNNEISEKSEIFDDQFSVERPDGSNFTLKIRSTKLEDSAMYFCASNGQGAYYDNEQFFGPGTRLTVL.

The CDR3 region has the DNA TGTGCCAGCAGCCCCTCAACCGGCACGCAGTATTTT. This encodes CASSPSTGTQYF. J is TRBJ2-3 and V is TRBV14; D remains ambiguous. The CDR3 loop spans 12 amino acids. Trimming took 4 bases from V and 9 from J, leaving 11 bases between them. CDR1 is SGHDN and CDR2 is FVKESK in the germline V gene.

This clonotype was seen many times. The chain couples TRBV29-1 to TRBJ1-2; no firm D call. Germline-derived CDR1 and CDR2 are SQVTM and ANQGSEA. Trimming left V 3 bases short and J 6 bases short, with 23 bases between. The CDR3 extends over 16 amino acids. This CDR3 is CSVDGRSVVGIDGYTF. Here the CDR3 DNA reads TGCAGCGTTGACGGAAGGTCGGTAGTCGGGATTGATGGCTACACCTTC.

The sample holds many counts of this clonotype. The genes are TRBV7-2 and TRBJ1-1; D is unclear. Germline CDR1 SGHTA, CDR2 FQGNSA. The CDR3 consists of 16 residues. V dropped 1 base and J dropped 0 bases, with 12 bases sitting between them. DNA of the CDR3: TGTGCCAGCAGCTTAGGGTCCTCGTACTTGAACACTGAAGCTTTCTTT. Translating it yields CASSLGSSYLNTEAFF.

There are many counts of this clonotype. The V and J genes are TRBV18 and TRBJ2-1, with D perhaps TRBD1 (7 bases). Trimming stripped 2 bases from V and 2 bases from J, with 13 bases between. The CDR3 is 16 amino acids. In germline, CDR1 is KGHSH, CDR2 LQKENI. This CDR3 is CASSPGGGTAYNEQFF. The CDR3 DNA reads TGTGCCAGCTCACCAGGTGGAGGGACAGCCTACAATGAGCAGTTCTTC.

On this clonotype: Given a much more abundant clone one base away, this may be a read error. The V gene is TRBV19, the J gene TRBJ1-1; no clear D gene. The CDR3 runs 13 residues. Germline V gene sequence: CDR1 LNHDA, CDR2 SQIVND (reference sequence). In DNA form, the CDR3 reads TGTGCCAGTACCCGGACGGAGAACACTGTAGCTTTCTTT. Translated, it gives CASTRTENTVAFF.

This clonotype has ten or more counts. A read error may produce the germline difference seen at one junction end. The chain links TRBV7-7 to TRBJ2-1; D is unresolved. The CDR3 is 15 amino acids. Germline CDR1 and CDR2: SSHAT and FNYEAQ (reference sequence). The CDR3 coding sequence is TGTGCTAGCAGCTTAGGAAATTGGGCGCGGAATGAGCAGTTCTTC. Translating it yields CASSLGNWARNEQFF. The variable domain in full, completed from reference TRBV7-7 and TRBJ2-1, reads GAGVSQSPRYKVTKRGQDVTLRCDPISSHATLYWYQQALGQGPEFLTYFNYEAQPDKSGLPSDRFSAERPEGSISTLTIQRTEQRDSAMYRCASSLGNWARNEQFFGPGTRLTVL.

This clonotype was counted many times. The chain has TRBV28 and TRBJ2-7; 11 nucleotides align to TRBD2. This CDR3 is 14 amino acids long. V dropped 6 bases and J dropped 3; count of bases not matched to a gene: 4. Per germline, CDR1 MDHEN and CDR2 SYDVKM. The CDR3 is CASRLAGGYYEQYF. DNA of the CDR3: TGTGCCAGCAGGTTAGCGGGGGGGTACTACGAGCAGTACTTC.

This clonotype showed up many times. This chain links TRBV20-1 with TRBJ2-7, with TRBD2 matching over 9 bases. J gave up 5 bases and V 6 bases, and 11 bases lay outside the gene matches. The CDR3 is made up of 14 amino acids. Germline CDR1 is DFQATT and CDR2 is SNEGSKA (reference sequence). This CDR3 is CSARSGGRVNEQYF. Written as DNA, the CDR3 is TGCAGTGCCCGAAGCGGGGGGAGAGTGAACGAGCAGTACTTC.

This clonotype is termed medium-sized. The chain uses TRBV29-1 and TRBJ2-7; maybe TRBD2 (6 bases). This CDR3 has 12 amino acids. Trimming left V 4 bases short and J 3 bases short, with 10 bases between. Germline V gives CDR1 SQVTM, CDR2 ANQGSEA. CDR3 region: CSVGGLGYEQYF. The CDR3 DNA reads TGCAGCGTTGGGGGACTCGGCTACGAGCAGTACTTC.

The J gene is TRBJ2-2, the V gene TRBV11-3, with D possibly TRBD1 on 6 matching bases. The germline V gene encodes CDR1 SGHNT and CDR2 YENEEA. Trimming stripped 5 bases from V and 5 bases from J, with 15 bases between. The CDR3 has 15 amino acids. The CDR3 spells CASSAVGAGTGELFF. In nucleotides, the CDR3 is TGTGCCAGCAGCGCGGTGGGGGCCGGTACCGGGGAGCTGTTTTTT.

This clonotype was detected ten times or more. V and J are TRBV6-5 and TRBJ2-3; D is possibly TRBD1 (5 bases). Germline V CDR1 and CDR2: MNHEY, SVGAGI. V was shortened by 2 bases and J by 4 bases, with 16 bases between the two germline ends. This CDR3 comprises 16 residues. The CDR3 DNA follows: TGTGCCAGCAGTTACACCTCAGCAGGGTCCCCAGATACGCAGTATTTT. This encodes CASSYTSAGSPDTQYF.

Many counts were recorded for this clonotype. This chain's CDR3 is CSASEVEGRTNSYNSPLHF. The CDR3 nucleotides read TGCAGTGCTAGTGAAGTGGAGGGCAGGACTAACTCCTATAATTCACCCCTCCACTTT. The genes are TRBV20-1 and TRBJ1-6, with unresolved D. With 3 bases removed from V and 0 bases from J, the gap between germline ends came to 21 bases. The CDR3 is made up of 19 amino acids. Germline-derived CDR1 and CDR2 are DFQATT and SNEGSKA (reference sequence).

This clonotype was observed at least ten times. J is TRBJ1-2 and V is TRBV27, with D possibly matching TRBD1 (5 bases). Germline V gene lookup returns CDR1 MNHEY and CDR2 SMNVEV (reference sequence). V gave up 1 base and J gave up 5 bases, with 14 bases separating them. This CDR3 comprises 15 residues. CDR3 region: CASSLWGSGGYGYTF. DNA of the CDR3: TGTGCCAGCAGTTTATGGGGATCCGGGGGATATGGCTACACCTTC.

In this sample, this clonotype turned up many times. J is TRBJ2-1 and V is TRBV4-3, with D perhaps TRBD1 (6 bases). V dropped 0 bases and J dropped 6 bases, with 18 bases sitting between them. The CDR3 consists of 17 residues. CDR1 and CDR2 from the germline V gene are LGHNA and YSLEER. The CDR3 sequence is CASSQDWGLGLLNEQFF. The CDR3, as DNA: TGCGCCAGCAGCCAAGATTGGGGGCTAGGTTTACTCAATGAGCAGTTCTTC.